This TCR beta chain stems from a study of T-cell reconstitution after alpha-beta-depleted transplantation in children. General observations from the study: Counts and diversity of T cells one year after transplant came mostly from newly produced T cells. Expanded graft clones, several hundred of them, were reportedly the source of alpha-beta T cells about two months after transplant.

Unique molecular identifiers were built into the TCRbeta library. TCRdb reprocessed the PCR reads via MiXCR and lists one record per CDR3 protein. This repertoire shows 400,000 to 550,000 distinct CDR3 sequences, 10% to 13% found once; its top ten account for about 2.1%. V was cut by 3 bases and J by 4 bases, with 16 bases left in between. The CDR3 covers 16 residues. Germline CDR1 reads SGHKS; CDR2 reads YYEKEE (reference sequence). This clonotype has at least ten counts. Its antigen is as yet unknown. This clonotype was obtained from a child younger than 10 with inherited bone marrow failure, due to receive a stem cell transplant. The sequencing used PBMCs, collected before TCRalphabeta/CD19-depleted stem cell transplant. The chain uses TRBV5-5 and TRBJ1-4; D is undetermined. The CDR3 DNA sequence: TGTGCCAGCAGCTACTTTGATAGGGCGGTTAATGAAAAACTGTTTTTT. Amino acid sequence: CASSYFDRAVNEKLFF.